Listed below are T cell receptor beta chains from one sample, sequenced in a study of cytomegalovirus exposure and HLA in healthy donors. TCRdb keeps only in-frame clones here, not all; method: immunoSEQ multiplex PCR. Of about 180,000 clones listed, around 75% were seen once; the top ten hold around 3%. The sequencing sample was made of PBMCs. Receptor source: a male donor in good health and CMV-seronegative. Both conserved end residues are part of each CDR3.

CDR3 protein: CASSLIGTHSRSGNTIYF; J gene: TRBJ1-3; V gene: TRBV7-9
CDR3 protein: CASSVQTDTQYF; J gene: TRBJ2-3; V gene: TRBV9
CDR3 protein: CASSVGGGTNEQFF; J gene: TRBJ2-1; V gene: TRBV9
CDR3 protein: CASSLGGSNSPLHF; J gene: TRBJ1-6; V gene: TRBV7-8
CDR3 protein: CATVALSGGADTQYF; J gene: TRBJ2-3; V gene: TRBV5-4
CDR3 protein: CASRQGQAYNSPLHF; J gene: TRBJ1-6; V gene: TRBV5-1
CDR3 protein: CATHQEGTVSYEQYF; J gene: TRBJ2-7; V gene: TRBV10-3
CDR3 protein: CASRGQGAPVTEAFF; J gene: TRBJ1-1; V gene: TRBV2
CDR3 protein: CASSIGGAMRTDTQYF; J gene: TRBJ2-3; V gene: TRBV19
CDR3 protein: CASSKKATSLPRDRPNTEAFF; J gene: TRBJ1-1; V gene: TRBV7-6
CDR3 protein: CASSLIRLRSYEQYF; J gene: .; V gene: TRBV5-6
CDR3 protein: CASSLGQGQGYTF; J gene: TRBJ1-2; V gene: TRBV19
CDR3 protein: CASSLGGSAAGNTIYF; J gene: TRBJ1-3; V gene: TRBV5-1
CDR3 protein: CASSESQGSDTGELFF; J gene: TRBJ2-2; V gene: TRBV10-2
CDR3 protein: CASSLEQENIQYF; J gene: TRBJ2-4; V gene: TRBV28
CDR3 protein: CASSQEPLVGQGAYEQYF; J gene: TRBJ2-7; V gene: TRBV4-2